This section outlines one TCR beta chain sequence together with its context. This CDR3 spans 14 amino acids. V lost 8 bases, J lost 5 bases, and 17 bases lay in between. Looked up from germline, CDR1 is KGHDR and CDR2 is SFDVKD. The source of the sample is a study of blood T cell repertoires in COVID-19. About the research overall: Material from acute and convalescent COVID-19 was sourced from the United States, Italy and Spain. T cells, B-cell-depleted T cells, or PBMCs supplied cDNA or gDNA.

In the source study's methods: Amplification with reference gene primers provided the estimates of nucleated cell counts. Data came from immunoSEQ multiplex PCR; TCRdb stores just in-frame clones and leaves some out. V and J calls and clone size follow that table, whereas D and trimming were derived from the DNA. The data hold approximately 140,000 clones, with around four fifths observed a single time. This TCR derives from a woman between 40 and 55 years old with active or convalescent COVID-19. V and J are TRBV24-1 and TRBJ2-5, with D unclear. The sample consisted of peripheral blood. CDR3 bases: TGTGCCACCAATCCAGACAAAAAAAGGGAGACCCAGTACTTC. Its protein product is CATNPDKKRETQYF.